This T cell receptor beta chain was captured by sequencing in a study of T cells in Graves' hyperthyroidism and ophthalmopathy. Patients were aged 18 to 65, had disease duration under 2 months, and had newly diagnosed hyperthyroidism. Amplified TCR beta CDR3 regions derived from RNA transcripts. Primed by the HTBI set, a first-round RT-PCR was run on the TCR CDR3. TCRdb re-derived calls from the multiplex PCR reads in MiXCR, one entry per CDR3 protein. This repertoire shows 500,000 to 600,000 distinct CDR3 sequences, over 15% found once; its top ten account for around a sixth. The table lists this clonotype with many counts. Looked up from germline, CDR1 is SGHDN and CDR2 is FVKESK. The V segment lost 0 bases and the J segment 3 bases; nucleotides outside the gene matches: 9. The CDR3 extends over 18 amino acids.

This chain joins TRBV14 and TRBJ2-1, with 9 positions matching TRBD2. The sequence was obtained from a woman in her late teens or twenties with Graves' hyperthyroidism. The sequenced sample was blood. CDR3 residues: CASSQEPPSTSGYNEQFF. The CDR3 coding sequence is TGTGCCAGCAGCCAAGAACCCCCCTCGACTAGCGGCTACAATGAGCAGTTCTTC.